The present T cell receptor (beta chain) was sequenced within a study of CD8 T cells in ankylosing spondylitis. TCRdb used MiXCR to reprocess the 5' RACE reads, holding one entry per CDR3 protein. The table shows some 240,000 distinct CDR3 sequences, with 7.3% occurring only once. This clonotype showed up many times. Its antigen is currently unknown. General study results and limits: A TCR beta motif of under 10 highly homologous variants appeared characteristic of ankylosing spondylitis blood.

Sequenced material: blood, either unsorted or a sorted T cell fraction (not recorded which). The TCR comes from a male donor with ankylosing spondylitis.

In nucleotides, the CDR3 is TGCAGTGCGGACCAGGGCCGCAAACTGTTTTTT. It yields the protein CSADQGRKLFF. V is TRBV20-1 and J is TRBJ1-4; maybe TRBD1 (5 bases). Trimming shortened V by 6 bases and J by 11 bases, and 13 bases separated the two germline ends. CDR3 length equals 11 residues. The germline gives CDR1 DFQATT, CDR2 SNEGSKA (reference sequence).